The clone carrying this TCR beta chain was seen only a few times. Its antigen is unknown. These data come from a study of blood T cells in healthy people across ages. Findings and limits, study-wide: Because donor CMV status was unknown, expanded clonotype changes were possibly confounded. Naive CD4+ cell counts and diversity both ran higher in long-lived than in aged donors.

Per the germline V gene, CDR1 is MGHDK and CDR2 is SYGVNS. There are 15 residues in the CDR3. The ends were cut back, 5 bases at V and 3 bases at J, with 16 bases in the middle. The second PCR ran about 6 to 12 cycles with a sample-barcoded 5' primer and J-beta primers. Each CDR3 protein is one row after TCRdb ran MiXCR on the 5' RACE reads. The profile shows 1.5 million to 1.9 million distinct CDR3 sequences, about 45% of them singletons. Each donor supplied roughly 9 milliliters of peripheral blood. Isolated per sample were at least 7 million PBMCs. This receptor was identified in a woman aged 18-29 years in good health. Sequencing used blood. The genes are TRBV25-1 and TRBJ1-1, with D tentatively TRBD1 (6 bases). Here the CDR3 reads CASSSRGGWYTEAFF. The CDR3 DNA is TGTGCCAGCAGTTCTCGAGGGGGATGGTACACTGAAGCTTTCTTT. Using reference TRBV25-1 and TRBJ1-1 for the parts outside the CDR3, the full variable domain is EADIYQTPRYLVIGTGKKITLECSQTMGHDKMYWYQQDPGMELHLIHYSYGVNSTEKGDLSSESTVSRIRTEHFPLTLESARPSHTSQYLCASSSRGGWYTEAFFGQGTRLTVV.